This T cell receptor (beta chain) was recorded in a study of Graves' ophthalmopathy and Graves' hyperthyroidism. The CDR3 sequence is 13 residues long. In germline, CDR1 is SEHNR, CDR2 FQNEAQ (reference sequence). V dropped 5 bases and J dropped 4 bases, with 8 bases sitting between them. The table lists this clonotype with many counts. The authors amplified TCR beta CDR3 regions from RNA transcripts. Scientists carried out first-round RT-PCR using HTBI primers and then a second-round multiplex PCR. Each CDR3 protein is one row after TCRdb ran MiXCR on the multiplex PCR reads. The sample lists some 350,000 distinct CDR3 sequences, roughly 17% seen once, with approximately 2.4% in the top ten.

The sequenced material came from peripheral blood. This clonotype was obtained from an adult woman with stable Graves' hyperthyroidism. V is TRBV7-9 and J is TRBJ2-2; D not certain. The CDR3 nucleotides read TGTGCCAGCAGCAAAGACCCCACCGGGGAGCTGTTTTTT. It yields the protein CASSKDPTGELFF.